In its sample, the clone carrying this TCR beta chain was seen a few times. Its antigen is not identified. The record originates from a study of beta chain features in type 1 diabetes. Study overall: Age, gender and cell yields were alike across patients and healthy donors. Study results and limitations: Researchers cautioned that cDNA sequencing could over-represent cells with high TCR expression.

Purity (above 95%) was reached by all sorted populations. Every isolated RNA sample was fully reverse transcribed, so sequencing captured expressed TCRB transcripts. The assay was immunoSEQ multiplex PCR, and TCRdb's table has in-frame clones only and misses some. The table records about 220,000 clones, about a tenth of them present only once. Germline trimming cut 0 bases from V and 5 bases from J; bases unmatched to any gene: 10. This CDR3 has 17 residues. Germline V lookup: CDR1 MGHRA, CDR2 YSYEKL. This clonotype was sampled from a man between 18 and 29 years old in good health. V gene TRBV4-1 combines with J gene TRBJ2-1; 7 bases are shared with TRBD1. The specimen sequenced was central memory CD4+ T cells from blood. CDR3 loop: CASSQDQETGINNEQFF. In nucleotides, the CDR3 is TGCGCCAGCAGCCAAGATCAGGAGACAGGGATAAACAATGAGCAGTTCTTC.